This T cell receptor beta chain came from a study of identical twins. Study conclusions and caveats: Excess sharing by twins proved weaker in beta out-of-frame sequences.

Germline-derived CDR1 and CDR2 are SGHRS and YFSETQ. Trimming shortened V by 1 base and J by 2 bases, and 10 bases separated the two germline ends. The CDR3 sequence is 15 residues long. TCRdb reprocessed the 5' RACE reads with MiXCR, giving one entry per CDR3 protein. The sample comprises some 500,000 distinct CDR3 sequences, around 20% of which are singletons, and 0.91% rests with the top ten. This clonotype was observed a handful of times. Its target is unknown. Separately, the same data were catalogued under a study of T cells expressing NK-cell markers. That work states: Over 5 donors carried dominant NKG2C+ clonotypes that made up 1.0-7.0% of their CD8+ T cells. Once again these clonotypes came out on top in the CD3+CD56-NKG2C+ fraction of a few donors.

This TCR came from a young woman in good health. Material for sequencing was CD4+ T cells sorted from blood. The V gene is TRBV5-1, the J gene TRBJ2-1; D assignment may be TRBD1 or TRBD2 (5 bases each). The CDR3 sequence is CASSLTGSAYNEQFF. CDR3 nucleotide sequence: TGCGCCAGCAGCTTGACAGGTAGCGCCTACAATGAGCAGTTCTTC.